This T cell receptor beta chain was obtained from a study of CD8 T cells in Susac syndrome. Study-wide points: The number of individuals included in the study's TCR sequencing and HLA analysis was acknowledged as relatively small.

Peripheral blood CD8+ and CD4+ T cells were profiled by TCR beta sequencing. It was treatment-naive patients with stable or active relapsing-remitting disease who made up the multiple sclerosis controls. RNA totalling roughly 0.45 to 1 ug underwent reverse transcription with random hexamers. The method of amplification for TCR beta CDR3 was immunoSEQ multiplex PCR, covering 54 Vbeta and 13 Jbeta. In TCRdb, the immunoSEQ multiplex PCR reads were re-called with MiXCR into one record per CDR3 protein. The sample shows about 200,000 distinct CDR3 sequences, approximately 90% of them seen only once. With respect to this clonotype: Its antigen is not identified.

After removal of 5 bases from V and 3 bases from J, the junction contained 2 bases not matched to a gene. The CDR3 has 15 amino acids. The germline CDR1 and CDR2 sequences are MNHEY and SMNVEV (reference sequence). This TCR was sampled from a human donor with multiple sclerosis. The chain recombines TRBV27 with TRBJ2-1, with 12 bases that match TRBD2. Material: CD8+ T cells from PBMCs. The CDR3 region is CASSPGLAGYNEQFF. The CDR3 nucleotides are TGTGCCAGCAGTCCGGGACTAGCGGGCTACAATGAGCAGTTCTTC.